This TCR beta chain was profiled in a study of early T cells in non-severe SARS-CoV-2 infection. About the research overall: From unsorted whole blood, bulk RNA was sequenced, and the chains remained unpaired.

Only a few counts were recorded for this clonotype. V gave up 2 bases and J gave up 4 bases; unmatched junction bases: 5. Germline CDR1 is SGHNT and CDR2 is YENEEA. The CDR3 runs to 17 residues. Individual cDNA molecules were tagged with unique molecular identifiers, the study reported. MiXCR was run by TCRdb on the 5' RACE reads, yielding one entry per CDR3 protein. The table lists 25,000 to 30,000 distinct CDR3 sequences, around 4% of them singletons. Sequencing was performed on whole blood. The genes are TRBV11-3 and TRBJ2-2; 12 bases map to TRBD2. The sequence came from an adult who was a healthcare worker with PCR-confirmed SARS-CoV-2 infection or an uninfected control (not recorded which). The CDR3 DNA reads as TGTGCCAGCAGCTTAAGATTGGGACTAGCGGGCACCGGGGAGCTGTTTTTT. Its translation is CASSLRLGLAGTGELFF.